The clone carrying this TCR beta chain was observed once. Its specificity is unknown. Method: immunoSEQ multiplex PCR; TCRdb's copy keeps in-frame clones and lacks some. The sample includes about 82,000 clones, about 92% of them seen just once. This specimen comes from a study of cytomegalovirus exposure and HLA in healthy donors. Study-wide results and caveats: Cytomegalovirus-associated TCR beta chains were listed, numbering 164. In vitro testing confirmed a few CMV-associated chains as specific for CMV antigens. One later analysis, an examination of the 100 to 150 validation repertoires, found that first-cohort TCR clusters tended to co-occur in them. TCR sequences were mostly rare, though some public TCRs occurred in many donors.

Germline-derived CDR1 and CDR2 are SGDLS and YYNGEE. This CDR3 spans 13 amino acids. V shed 0 bases and J shed 9 bases, with 10 bases lying between them. This rearrangement joins TRBV9 to TRBJ1-3; D not resolved. The specimen was PBMCs. This TCR was recovered from a man younger than 35 in good health and CMV-seronegative. The DNA for the CDR3 is TGTGCCAGCAGCGTAGGGGCGGGTGGCACCATATATTTT. Amino acids: CASSVGAGGTIYF.